The clone carrying this T cell receptor beta chain was picked up a small number of times. CDR3 length: 15 residues. Germline CDR1 is SGHNT and CDR2 is YYREEE (reference sequence). V lost 1 base, J lost 4 bases, and 7 bases stayed unmatched. Participants were aged about 18 to 90 years, lived in 20 to 25 US areas, and enrolled virtually. Participants reported their clinical history, and cohort assignment relied on those reports. The sample is drawn from a study of blood T cell repertoires in COVID-19. In the authors' workflow: How many nucleated cells were present was estimated from reference gene primer amplification. Produced via immunoSEQ multiplex PCR; TCRdb's table is partial and in-frame only. V and J calls and clone size come straight from that table; D and trimming were deduced from the DNA. Of about 300,000 clones listed, more than 75% are singletons.

The V and J genes are TRBV5-4 and TRBJ1-1, with TRBD1 matching 7 bases. This receptor was identified in a woman in her late teens or twenties who had recovered from COVID-19. The sequenced sample consisted of PBMCs or T cells enriched from blood (not recorded which). CDR3 residues: CASSLRQGQATEAFF. CDR3 nucleotide sequence: TGTGCCAGCAGCTTGCGGCAAGGACAGGCCACTGAAGCTTTCTTT.